This TCR beta chain appears in the sequencing data of a study of PD-1 blockade in classical Hodgkin lymphoma. Time point here: newly diagnosed, previously untreated cHL patient sample. Comparator PBMCs were from newly diagnosed, untreated classical Hodgkin lymphoma. Points from the study as a whole: Whatever underlies the repertoire differences (possibly disease activity or prior therapy) remains undefined.

The data were produced by immunoSEQ multiplex PCR, yet TCRdb's version contains in-frame clones alone and is incomplete. The table records about 25,000 clones, approximately 95% of them present only once. The CDR3 is made up of 13 amino acids. Germline V gene lookup returns CDR1 SQVTM and CDR2 ANQGSEA. V lost 5 bases, J lost 4 bases, and 5 bases stayed unmatched. Remarks on this clone: The antigen is undetermined.

The sample comprised peripheral blood mononuclear cells (PBMCs). The clonotype was recovered from a human donor with classical Hodgkin lymphoma. The rearrangement joins TRBV29-1 to TRBJ1-3; 7 bases are a match to TRBD1. The chain's CDR3 is CSVRTGAGNTIYF. The DNA of the CDR3 is TGCAGCGTTCGGACAGGCGCCGGAAACACCATATATTTT. The full variable domain, rest sourced from reference TRBV29-1 and TRBJ1-3, is SAVISQKPSRDICQRGTSLTIQCQVDSQVTMMFWYRQQPGQSLTLIATANQGSEATYESGFVIDKFPISRPNLTFSTLTVSNMSPEDSSIYLCSVRTGAGNTIYFGEGSWLTVV.